The T cell receptor beta chain under discussion was sequenced for a study of blood T cells in healthy people across ages. It was approximately 9 milliliters of peripheral blood that were drawn from each donor. Per the germline V gene, CDR1 is DFQATT and CDR2 is SNEGSKA (reference sequence). There are 13 residues in the CDR3. V gave up 6 bases and J gave up 2 bases, with 14 bases separating them. A second PCR, run for 7 to 11 cycles, used a sample-barcoded 5' primer plus a J-beta primer mix. Through a template-switch adaptor with 12 random nucleotides, each cDNA molecule received a tag. TCRdb analysed the 5' RACE reads with MiXCR anew, one entry per CDR3 protein. Of hundreds of thousands of distinct CDR3 sequences in the sample, 58% were seen once.

Sequencing was performed on blood. The chain links TRBV20-1 to TRBJ2-7, with D hard to call. This TCR was sampled from a man aged 30 to 39 in good health. This CDR3 is CSAITRIAYEQYF. DNA for the CDR3: TGCAGTGCCATAACCAGGATCGCCTACGAGCAGTACTTC.